These T cell receptor beta chains were read from a single sample in a study of T-cell reconstitution after alpha-beta-depleted transplantation in children. TCRdb re-called the PCR reads with MiXCR, one entry per CDR3 protein. Found here are about 370,000 distinct CDR3 sequences, around 21% of them singletons; the top ten hold 3.5% to 4%. The sequencing used PBMCs from the stem cell graft donor, collected from the stem cell graft. The receptors originated from a human donor who donated a stem cell graft to a child with acute myeloid leukemia. The CDR3 runs from the conserved cysteine through the conserved F or W. D genes are given only for firm matches. Clone size is given for some rows only: seen once, a few or many times, or a class if the clone is expanded.

many	TRBD1	TRBJ2-2	TRBV7-2	TGTGCCAGCAGCTTAGGAGGGGGACAGGGGGTGACCGGGGAGCTGTTTTTT	CASSLGGGQGVTGELFF
many	-	TRBJ1-5	TRBV6-5	TGTGCCAGCAGTTTGGACCATGGGAATCAGCCCCAGCATTTT	CASSLDHGNQPQHF
many	TRBD1	TRBJ2-3	TRBV24-1	TGTGCCACCAGTGGGATACAGGGGATCACAGATACGCAGTATTTT	CATSGIQGITDTQYF
-	TRBD2	TRBJ2-5	TRBV12-3/TRBV12-4	TGTGCCAGCAGTTTTCTAGCGGGAATCAAAGAGACCCAGTACTTC	CASSFLAGIKETQYF
few	TRBD2	TRBJ2-2	TRBV4-1	TGCACCAGCAGCCAGGCCGGGACTAGTGGCGGGGAGCTGTTTTTT	CTSSQAGTSGGELFF
-	-	TRBJ1-1	TRBV4-1	TGCGCCAGCAGCCATCAAGATCGAGGATACACTGAAGCTTTCTTT	CASSHQDRGYTEAFF
many	-	TRBJ2-1	TRBV29-1	TGCAGCGCTAGAGAGGGACGGAACTACAATGAGCAGTTCTTC	CSAREGRNYNEQFF
few	TRBD1	TRBJ1-5	TRBV20-1	TGCAGTGCTAGAGCGACAGGGTTTGGGGGTCAGCCCCAGCATTTT	CSARATGFGGQPQHF
many	TRBD2	TRBJ2-7	TRBV7-2	TGTGCCAGCAGCCCAACTAGCGGGAGGCCTCTGGGGTACGAGCAGTACTTC	CASSPTSGRPLGYEQYF
few	-	TRBJ2-7	TRBV7-2	TGTGCCAGCAGCTTGTTTGTCTTAAACGAGCAGTACTTC	CASSLFVLNEQYF
few	TRBD1	TRBJ2-2	TRBV5-1	TGCGCCAGCAGACGACAGGGGGCGAGCACCGGGGAGCTGTTTTTT	CASRRQGASTGELFF
-	TRBD2	TRBJ2-3	TRBV5-1	TGCGCCAGCAGGGCGGGGGGAAACACAGATACGCAGTATTTT	CASRAGGNTDTQYF